This T cell receptor (beta chain) was sequenced for a study of cytomegalovirus exposure and HLA in healthy donors. The germline V gene encodes CDR1 MNHNS and CDR2 SASEGT. Deletions cut 11 bases from V and 6 bases from J, with 17 bases between. There are 13 residues in the CDR3. There are a few counts of this clone. What it recognizes is unknown. Regarding the study as a whole: Some TCR beta chains (164 of them) were listed as cytomegalovirus-associated.

With 60 Vbeta and 13 Jbeta primers, the PCR was carried out. The repertoire was sequenced with immunoSEQ multiplex PCR; TCRdb's copy has only in-frame clones and lacks some. Of fewer than 200,000 clones listed, 76% are singletons. This clonotype originated in a female donor in good health and CMV-seronegative. The sample comprised PBMCs. This rearrangement joins TRBV6-1 to TRBJ1-5; D gene uncertain. Here the CDR3 reads CASWEGGSQPQHF. CDR3 in DNA: TGTGCCTCCTGGGAGGGAGGGAGTCAGCCCCAGCATTTT.